The clone carrying this T cell receptor (beta chain) was counted a few times. The antigen remains unidentified. The data were obtained in a study of CD8+ T cells in alopecia areata. Study findings and constraints: Scalp and blood samples kept many expanded lesional clones throughout tofacitinib.

Investigators isolated RNA and reverse transcribed it into cDNA to act as the sequencing template. The method was immunoSEQ multiplex PCR; TCRdb's version includes in-frame clones alone and lacks a portion of them. The sample consists of some 170,000 clones, 50% to 75% of them appearing once. Germline values: CDR1 MNHEY, CDR2 SVGAGI. Trimming pared 2 bases from V and 4 bases from J, leaving 5 bases between. This CDR3 spans 12 amino acids. The sample's treatment: oral pan-JAK inhibitor, 5-10 mg twice daily. Both peripheral blood and punch biopsies of lesional scalp skin were obtained from patients who had alopecia areata.

The J gene is TRBJ1-2, the V gene TRBV6-5, with D uncertain. This material consisted of CD4+ T cells sorted from blood, taken between weeks 55 and 65, from a patient treated with tofacitinib. The TCR comes from a human donor with alopecia areata. The CDR3 sequence: CASSYGFYGYTF. In nucleotides, the CDR3 is TGTGCCAGCAGTTACGGGTTCTATGGCTACACCTTC.